This T cell receptor beta chain was retrieved from a study of T cells in Graves' hyperthyroidism and ophthalmopathy. For the study at large: The authors collected peripheral blood at initial diagnosis, before any treatment.

Subjects aged 18 to 65 presented with newly diagnosed hyperthyroidism of less than 2 months' duration. J gave up 9 bases and V 5 bases, and 3 bases lay outside the gene matches. The CDR3 extends over 12 amino acids. CDR1 is SEHNR and CDR2 is FQNEAQ in the germline V gene (reference sequence). What was amplified from RNA transcripts were TCR beta CDR3 regions. First-round RT-PCR of the TCR CDR3 relied on the HTBI primer set. One entry per CDR3 protein, called by TCRdb with MiXCR from the multiplex PCR reads. This sample has 550,000 to 600,000 distinct CDR3 sequences, with over 15% found just once. The clonotype originates from a woman between 18 and 29 years old with Graves' hyperthyroidism. Sequenced sample: blood. The rearrangement joins TRBV7-9 to TRBJ1-5, with 8 nucleotides matching TRBD1. The CDR3 nucleotides read TGTGCCAGCAGCGGCACAGGGGGGCCCCAGCATTTT. As protein: CASSGTGGPQHF.